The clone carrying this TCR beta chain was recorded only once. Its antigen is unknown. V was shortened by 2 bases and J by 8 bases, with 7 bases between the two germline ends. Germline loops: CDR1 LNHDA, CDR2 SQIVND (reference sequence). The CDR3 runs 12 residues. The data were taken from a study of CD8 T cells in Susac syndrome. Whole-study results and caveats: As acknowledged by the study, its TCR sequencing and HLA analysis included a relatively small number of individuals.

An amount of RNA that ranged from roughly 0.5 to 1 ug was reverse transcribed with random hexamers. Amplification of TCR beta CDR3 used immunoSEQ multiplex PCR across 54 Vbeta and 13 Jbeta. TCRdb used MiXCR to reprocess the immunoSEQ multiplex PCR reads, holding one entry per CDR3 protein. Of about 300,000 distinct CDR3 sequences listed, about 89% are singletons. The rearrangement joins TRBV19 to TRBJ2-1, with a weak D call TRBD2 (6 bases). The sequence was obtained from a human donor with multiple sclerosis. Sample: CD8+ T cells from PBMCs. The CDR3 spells CASSIIADEQFF. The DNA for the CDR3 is TGTGCCAGTAGTATAATAGCGGATGAGCAGTTCTTC.